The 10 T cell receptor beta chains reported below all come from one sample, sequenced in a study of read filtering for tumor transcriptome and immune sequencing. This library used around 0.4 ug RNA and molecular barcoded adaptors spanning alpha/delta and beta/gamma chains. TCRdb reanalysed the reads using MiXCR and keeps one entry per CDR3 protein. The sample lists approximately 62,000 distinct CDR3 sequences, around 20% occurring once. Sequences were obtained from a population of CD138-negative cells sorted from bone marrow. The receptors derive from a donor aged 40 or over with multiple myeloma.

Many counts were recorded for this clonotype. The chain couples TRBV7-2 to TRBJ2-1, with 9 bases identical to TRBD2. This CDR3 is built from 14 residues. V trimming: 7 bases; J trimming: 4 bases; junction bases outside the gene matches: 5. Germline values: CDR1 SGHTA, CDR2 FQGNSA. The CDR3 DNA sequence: TGTGCCAGCACAACTAGCGGGTTTTACAATGAGCAGTTCTTC. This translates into CASTTSGFYNEQFF.

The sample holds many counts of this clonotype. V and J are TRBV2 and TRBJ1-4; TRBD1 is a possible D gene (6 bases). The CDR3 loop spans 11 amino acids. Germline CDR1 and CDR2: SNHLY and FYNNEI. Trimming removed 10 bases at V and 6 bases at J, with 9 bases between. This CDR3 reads CATGAYEKLFF. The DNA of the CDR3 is TGTGCCACAGGGGCCTATGAAAAACTGTTTTTT.

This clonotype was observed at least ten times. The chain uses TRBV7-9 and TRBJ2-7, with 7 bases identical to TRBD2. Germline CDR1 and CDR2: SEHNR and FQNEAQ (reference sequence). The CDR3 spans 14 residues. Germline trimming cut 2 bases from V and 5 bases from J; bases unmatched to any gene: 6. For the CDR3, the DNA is TGTGCCAGCAGCTTACCCGGGGCGGGGGACGAGCAGTACTTC. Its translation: CASSLPGAGDEQYF.

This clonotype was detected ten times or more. This chain's CDR3 is CASPPKGTSVSEQYF. DNA of the CDR3: TGTGCCAGCCCACCAAAAGGGACTAGTGTTAGCGAGCAGTACTTC. J is TRBJ2-7 and V is TRBV2; 8 nucleotides line up with TRBD2. V lost 8 bases to trimming and J lost 6 bases; unmatched junction nucleotides: 15. CDR1 and CDR2 from the germline V gene are SNHLY and FYNNEI. The CDR3 is made up of 15 amino acids.

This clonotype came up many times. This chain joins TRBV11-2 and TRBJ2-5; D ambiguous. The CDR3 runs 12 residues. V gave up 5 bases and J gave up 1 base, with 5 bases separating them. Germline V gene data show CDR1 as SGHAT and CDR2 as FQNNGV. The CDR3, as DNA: TGTGCCAGCAGCCCGGGCCAAGAGACCCAGTACTTC. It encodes CASSPGQETQYF. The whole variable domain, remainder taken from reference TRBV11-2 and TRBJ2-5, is EAGVAQSPRYKIIEKRQSVAFWCNPISGHATLYWYQQILGQGPKLLIQFQNNGVVDDSQLPKDRFSAERLKGVDSTLKIQPAKLEDSAVYLCASSPGQETQYFGPGTRLLVL.

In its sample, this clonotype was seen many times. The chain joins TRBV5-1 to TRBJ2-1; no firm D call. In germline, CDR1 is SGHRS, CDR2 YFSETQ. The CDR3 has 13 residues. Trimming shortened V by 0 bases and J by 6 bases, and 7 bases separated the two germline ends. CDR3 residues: CASSLVQINEQFF. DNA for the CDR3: TGCGCCAGCAGCTTGGTGCAGATCAATGAGCAGTTCTTC.

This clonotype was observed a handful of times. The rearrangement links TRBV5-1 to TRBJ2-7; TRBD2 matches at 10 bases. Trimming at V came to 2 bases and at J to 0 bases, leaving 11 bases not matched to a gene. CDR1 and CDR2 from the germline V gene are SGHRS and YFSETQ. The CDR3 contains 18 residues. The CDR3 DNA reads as TGCGCCAGCAGCTTATCCGCTAGCGGGGGCCTCAGCTCCTACGAGCAGTACTTC. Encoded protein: CASSLSASGGLSSYEQYF.

In DNA form, the CDR3 reads TGTGCCAGCAGCCGGCGACGGACCCAGGCCCCTGAAGCTTTCTTT. It specifies CASSRRRTQAPEAFF. The rearrangement uses TRBV28 and TRBJ1-1; no firm D call. This CDR3 has 15 residues. Per the germline V gene, CDR1 is MDHEN and CDR2 is SYDVKM. Trimming removed 6 bases at V and 6 bases at J, with 20 bases between.

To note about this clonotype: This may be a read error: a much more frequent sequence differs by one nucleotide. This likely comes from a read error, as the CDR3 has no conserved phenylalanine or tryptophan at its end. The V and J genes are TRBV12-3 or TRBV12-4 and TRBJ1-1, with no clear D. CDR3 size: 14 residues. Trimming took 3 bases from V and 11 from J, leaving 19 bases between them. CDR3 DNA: TGTGCCAGCAGTTTGAGGCAGAGGCCAGAAGCGGCTTTCATT. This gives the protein CASSLRQRPEAAFI.

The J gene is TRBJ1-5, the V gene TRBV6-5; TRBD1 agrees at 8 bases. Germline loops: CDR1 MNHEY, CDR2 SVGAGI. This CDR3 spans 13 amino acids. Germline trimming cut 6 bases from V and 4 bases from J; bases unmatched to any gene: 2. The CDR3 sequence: CASRWDRNQPQHF. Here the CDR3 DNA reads TGTGCCAGCAGATGGGACAGGAATCAGCCCCAGCATTTT.